This entry concerns a single T cell receptor beta chain. The CDR3 length is 15 residues. Per germline, CDR1 SGHRS and CDR2 YFSETQ. Trimming left V 0 bases short and J 6 bases short, with 15 bases between. This sample is drawn from a study of blood T cells in healthy people across ages. Sample-barcoded 5' priming and a J-beta primer mix drove a second PCR of about 6 to 12 cycles. CDR3-containing paired-end reads numbered at least 3 million in each sample. A single record per CDR3 protein comes from TCRdb applying MiXCR to the 5' RACE reads. The table has roughly 800,000 distinct CDR3 sequences, roughly 25% seen once. These same data were also listed under a study on T cells of mothers and their children. That source reports: Each mother yielded more than 9.5 million TCR beta CDR3 reads. Each child yielded about 3 million reads. The effect of thymic selection on TCR recombination output is similar between related and unrelated pairs. Slightly, though not significantly, more overlap was seen in related than in unrelated mother-child pairs.

The TCR sequence derives from a boy between 5 and 17 years old in good health. The sample taken for sequencing was blood. The chain joins TRBV5-1 to TRBJ1-1, with D maybe TRBD1 (6 bases). The CDR3 loop is CASSLVQGQKAEAFF. CDR3 nucleotides: TGCGCCAGCAGCTTGGTCCAGGGGCAGAAGGCTGAAGCTTTCTTT.